This TCR beta chain stems from a study of cytomegalovirus exposure and HLA in healthy donors. Study-level background: Ancestry clustering placed roughly 86% of several hundred genotyped donors in the Caucasian-associated cluster.

13 Jbeta primers and 60 Vbeta primers were used for the PCR. Repertoires were generated with immunoSEQ multiplex PCR, while TCRdb's copy carries only in-frame clones and drops some. Found here are about 120,000 clones, around 80% of them singletons; the top ten hold 3.5% to 4.5%. Germline V gene sequence: CDR1 SGHDT, CDR2 YYEEEE. The V gene end was trimmed by 2 bases and the J gene end by 2 bases; junction bases not matched to a gene: 6. This CDR3 is built from 15 residues. The sample consisted of PBMCs. This clonotype originated in a man aged 30 to 45 in good health and CMV-seropositive. The rearrangement uses TRBV5-6 and TRBJ2-5; TRBD1 agrees at 7 bases. The CDR3 spells CASSFGAQGQETQYF. CDR3 nucleotides: TGTGCCAGCAGCTTCGGAGCACAGGGGCAAGAGACCCAGTACTTC.